Only a few counts were recorded for the clone carrying this T cell receptor beta chain. As yet, its antigen is unknown. These data originate in a study of T cell repertoires in cytomegalovirus infection. As for the study in general: CMV epitopes, recently identified HLA-C-restricted and well-studied HLA-B-restricted, were used. Overall study findings and caveats: What dominated the ex vivo response were HLA-C-restricted CMV-specific TCR beta clonotypes. Cumulative public TCR beta family frequency identified carriers of CMV plus the relevant HLA.

Each CDR3 protein is one row after TCRdb ran MiXCR on the reads. The table lists around 360,000 distinct CDR3 sequences, roughly 34% of them singletons. The sequence was obtained from a human donor in good health (CMV status not recorded). Some clones in this sample may be carry-over from other donors' samples. The sample in question was cultured PBMCs, obtained from culture after CMV antigen stimulation.

This CDR3 reads CASSPYSASTDTQYF. The CDR3 DNA reads as TGTGCCAGCAGCCCGTACAGTGCTAGCACAGATACGCAGTATTTT. The genes are TRBV7-2 and TRBJ2-3; unclear D gene. The CDR3 loop spans 15 amino acids. V dropped 5 bases and J dropped 0 bases, with 12 bases sitting between them. Germline values: CDR1 SGHTA, CDR2 FQGNSA.